Many counts were recorded for the clone carrying this TCR beta chain. This CDR3 comprises 16 residues. V was cut by 2 bases and J by 2 bases, with 13 bases left in between. Germline assignment: CDR1 MDHEN and CDR2 SYDVKM. cDNA was made by 5'RACE with 10-nucleotide random UMIs. TCRdb used MiXCR to reprocess the 5' RACE reads, holding one entry per CDR3 protein. The table includes more than 75,000 distinct CDR3 sequences, about a tenth detected once. The data were taken from a study of neurological immune-mediated disorders. The sequence was obtained from a man aged 35-49 years in good health. The chain joins TRBV28 to TRBJ1-5; a weak D match, TRBD1 (5 bases). Sequencing was carried out using PBMCs. The CDR3 region has the DNA TGTGCCAGCAGTTTACGGGGGACCGGGGGCAATCAGCCCCAGCATTTT. It translates to CASSLRGTGGNQPQHF. The complete variable domain, with remaining parts taken from reference TRBV28 and TRBJ1-5, reads DVKVTQSSRYLVKRTGEKVFLECVQDMDHENMFWYRQDPGLGLRLIYFSYDVKMKEKGDIPEGYSVSREKKERFSLILESASTNQTSMYLCASSLRGTGGNQPQHFGDGTRLSIL.